A single sample is the source of the 4 T cell receptor beta chains below, sequenced in a study of CD8+ T cells in alopecia areata. cDNA prepared by RNA extraction and subsequent reverse transcription served as the template for sequencing. Produced via immunoSEQ multiplex PCR; TCRdb's table is partial and in-frame only. The sample has 270,000 or so clones, 58% seen once; the top ten hold 1.8%. Treatment given: oral pan-JAK inhibitor, 5-10 mg twice daily. Here the sequenced sample was CD4+ T cells sorted from blood, taken at week 24, from a patient treated with tofacitinib. The receptors were sampled from a human donor with alopecia areata.

Only a few counts were recorded for this clone. This CDR3 reads CASSLLQDAGELFF. CDR3 sequence (DNA): TGCGCCAGCAGCTTGTTACAGGACGCCGGGGAGCTGTTTTTT. The chain links TRBV5-1 to TRBJ2-2, with D tentatively TRBD1 (5 bases). This CDR3 has 14 amino acids. V was clipped by 1 base and J by 6 bases, with 10 bases between them. The V gene's germline CDR1 is SGHRS and CDR2 YFSETQ. Using reference TRBV5-1 and TRBJ2-2 for the parts outside the CDR3, the full variable domain is KAGVTQTPRYLIKTRGQQVTLSCSPISGHRSVSWYQQTPGQGLQFLFEYFSETQRNKGNFPGRFSGRQFSNSRSEMNVSTLELGDSALYLCASSLLQDAGELFFGEGSRLTVL.

This chain connects TRBV29-1 to TRBJ1-2, with D possibly matching TRBD1 (6 bases). CDR3 length equals 15 residues. Trimming left V 4 bases short and J 8 bases short, with 23 bases between. Germline V CDR1 and CDR2: SQVTM, ANQGSEA. CDR3 in DNA: TGCAGCGTTGGTATTACAGGGTTAGTGAGAAGGGGCTACACCTTC. It encodes CSVGITGLVRRGYTF. Looking up the rest from reference TRBV29-1 and TRBJ1-2 gives the full variable domain: SAVISQKPSRDICQRGTSLTIQCQVDSQVTMMFWYRQQPGQSLTLIATANQGSEATYESGFVIDKFPISRPNLTFSTLTVSNMSPEDSSIYLCSVGITGLVRRGYTFGSGTRLTVV.

V gene TRBV7-6 combines with J gene TRBJ2-5; D ambiguous. V dropped 5 bases and J dropped 1 base, with 17 bases sitting between them. This CDR3 spans 16 amino acids. Per germline, CDR1 SGHVS and CDR2 FNYEAQ. CDR3 DNA: TGTGCCAGCAGCCCTACTCCGAAGATAATCCAAGAGACCCAGTACTTC. Its translation: CASSPTPKIIQETQYF.

CDR3 protein: CAISESDGLYGYTF. In DNA form, the CDR3 reads TGTGCCATCAGTGAGTCCGACGGCCTATATGGCTACACCTTC. The chain combines TRBV10-3 with TRBJ1-2; D gene ambiguous. The CDR3 sequence is 14 residues long. The germline V and J ends were trimmed by 0 bases and 5 bases, with 10 bases remaining between them. CDR1 ENHRY and CDR2 SYGVKD come from the germline V gene.